One and the same sample provided the 6 T cell receptor beta chains below, sequenced in a study of esophageal squamous cell carcinoma under preoperative chemotherapy. TCRdb fed the PCR reads into MiXCR, producing one record per CDR3 protein. The table lists some 30,000 distinct CDR3 sequences, approximately 51% of them singletons, with about 23% in the top ten. Time point: after preoperative PTX-NDP chemotherapy. Sampling was performed from a patient given preoperative chemotherapy. These receptors all come from a human donor with esophageal squamous cell carcinoma. The donor label of this sample is uncertain.

This clonotype has a count of ten or more. V is TRBV6-4 and J is TRBJ2-2; D unclear. Trimming stripped 7 bases from V and 0 bases from J, with 6 bases between. The CDR3 extends over 13 amino acids. Germline CDR1 MRHNA, CDR2 SNTAGT. CDR3 protein: CASKHTNTGELFF. The CDR3 DNA follows: TGTGCCAGCAAACACACGAACACCGGGGAGCTGTTTTTT.

This clonotype came up a few times. The chain links TRBV7-6 to TRBJ2-5; 10 bases map to TRBD1. The DNA end lines up better with TRBJ2-7; the J call may be wrong. Germline CDR1 is SGHVS and CDR2 is FNYEAQ. The CDR3 covers 18 residues. This CDR3 reads CASSPSPDRGLSSYEQYF. The CDR3 coding sequence is TGTGCCAGCAGCCCATCTCCCGACAGGGGGCTAAGCTCCTACGAGCAGTACTTC.

The chain couples TRBV7-2 to TRBJ2-2, with a possible D match to TRBD2 (5 bases). Trimming left V 5 bases short and J 13 bases short, with 23 bases between. The CDR3 runs 15 residues. The V gene's germline CDR1 is SGHTA and CDR2 FQGNSA. In DNA form, the CDR3 reads TGTGCCAGCAGCCTCCAGGCGGCGGGCACCGGTGCGCTGTTTTTT. It specifies CASSLQAAGTGALFF. The full variable domain, its missing parts supplied by reference TRBV7-2 and TRBJ2-2, is GAGVSQSPSNKVTEKGKDVELRCDPISGHTALYWYRQSLGQGLEFLIYFQGNSAPDKSGLPSDRFSAERTGGSVSTLTIQRTQQEDSAVYLCASSLQAAGTGALFFGEGSRLTVL.

This clonotype came up a few times. The chain joins TRBV7-3 to TRBJ2-1; D possibly uses TRBD1 or TRBD2 (5 bases each). Trimming cost V 5 bases and J 6 bases, with 14 bases left between them. Looked up from germline, CDR1 is SGHTA and CDR2 is FQGTGA. The CDR3 totals 14 residues. The CDR3 here is CASSPQGTGNEQFF. The CDR3 coding sequence is TGTGCCAGCAGCCCTCAAGGGACCGGCAATGAGCAGTTCTTC.

This clonotype rates as large. This sequence joins TRBV7-3 and TRBJ2-3; possible D gene TRBD2, 6 bases. Deletions cut 5 bases from V and 1 base from J, with 13 bases between. Germline values: CDR1 SGHTA, CDR2 FQGTGA. The length of the CDR3 is 15 residues. Written as DNA, the CDR3 is TGTGCCAGCAGCCAAGGGACTCTCGGCACAGATACGCAGTATTTT. It translates to CASSQGTLGTDTQYF.

The chain uses TRBV6-5 and TRBJ2-3; possibly TRBD1 for D (5 bases). This CDR3 has 18 amino acids. Germline V gene lookup returns CDR1 MNHEY and CDR2 SVGAGI. Trimming cost V 2 bases and J 2 bases, with 20 bases left between them. CDR3: CASSYPSQRAGHTDTQYF. The CDR3 DNA reads TGTGCCAGCAGTTACCCGTCGCAAAGGGCAGGGCACACAGATACGCAGTATTTT.